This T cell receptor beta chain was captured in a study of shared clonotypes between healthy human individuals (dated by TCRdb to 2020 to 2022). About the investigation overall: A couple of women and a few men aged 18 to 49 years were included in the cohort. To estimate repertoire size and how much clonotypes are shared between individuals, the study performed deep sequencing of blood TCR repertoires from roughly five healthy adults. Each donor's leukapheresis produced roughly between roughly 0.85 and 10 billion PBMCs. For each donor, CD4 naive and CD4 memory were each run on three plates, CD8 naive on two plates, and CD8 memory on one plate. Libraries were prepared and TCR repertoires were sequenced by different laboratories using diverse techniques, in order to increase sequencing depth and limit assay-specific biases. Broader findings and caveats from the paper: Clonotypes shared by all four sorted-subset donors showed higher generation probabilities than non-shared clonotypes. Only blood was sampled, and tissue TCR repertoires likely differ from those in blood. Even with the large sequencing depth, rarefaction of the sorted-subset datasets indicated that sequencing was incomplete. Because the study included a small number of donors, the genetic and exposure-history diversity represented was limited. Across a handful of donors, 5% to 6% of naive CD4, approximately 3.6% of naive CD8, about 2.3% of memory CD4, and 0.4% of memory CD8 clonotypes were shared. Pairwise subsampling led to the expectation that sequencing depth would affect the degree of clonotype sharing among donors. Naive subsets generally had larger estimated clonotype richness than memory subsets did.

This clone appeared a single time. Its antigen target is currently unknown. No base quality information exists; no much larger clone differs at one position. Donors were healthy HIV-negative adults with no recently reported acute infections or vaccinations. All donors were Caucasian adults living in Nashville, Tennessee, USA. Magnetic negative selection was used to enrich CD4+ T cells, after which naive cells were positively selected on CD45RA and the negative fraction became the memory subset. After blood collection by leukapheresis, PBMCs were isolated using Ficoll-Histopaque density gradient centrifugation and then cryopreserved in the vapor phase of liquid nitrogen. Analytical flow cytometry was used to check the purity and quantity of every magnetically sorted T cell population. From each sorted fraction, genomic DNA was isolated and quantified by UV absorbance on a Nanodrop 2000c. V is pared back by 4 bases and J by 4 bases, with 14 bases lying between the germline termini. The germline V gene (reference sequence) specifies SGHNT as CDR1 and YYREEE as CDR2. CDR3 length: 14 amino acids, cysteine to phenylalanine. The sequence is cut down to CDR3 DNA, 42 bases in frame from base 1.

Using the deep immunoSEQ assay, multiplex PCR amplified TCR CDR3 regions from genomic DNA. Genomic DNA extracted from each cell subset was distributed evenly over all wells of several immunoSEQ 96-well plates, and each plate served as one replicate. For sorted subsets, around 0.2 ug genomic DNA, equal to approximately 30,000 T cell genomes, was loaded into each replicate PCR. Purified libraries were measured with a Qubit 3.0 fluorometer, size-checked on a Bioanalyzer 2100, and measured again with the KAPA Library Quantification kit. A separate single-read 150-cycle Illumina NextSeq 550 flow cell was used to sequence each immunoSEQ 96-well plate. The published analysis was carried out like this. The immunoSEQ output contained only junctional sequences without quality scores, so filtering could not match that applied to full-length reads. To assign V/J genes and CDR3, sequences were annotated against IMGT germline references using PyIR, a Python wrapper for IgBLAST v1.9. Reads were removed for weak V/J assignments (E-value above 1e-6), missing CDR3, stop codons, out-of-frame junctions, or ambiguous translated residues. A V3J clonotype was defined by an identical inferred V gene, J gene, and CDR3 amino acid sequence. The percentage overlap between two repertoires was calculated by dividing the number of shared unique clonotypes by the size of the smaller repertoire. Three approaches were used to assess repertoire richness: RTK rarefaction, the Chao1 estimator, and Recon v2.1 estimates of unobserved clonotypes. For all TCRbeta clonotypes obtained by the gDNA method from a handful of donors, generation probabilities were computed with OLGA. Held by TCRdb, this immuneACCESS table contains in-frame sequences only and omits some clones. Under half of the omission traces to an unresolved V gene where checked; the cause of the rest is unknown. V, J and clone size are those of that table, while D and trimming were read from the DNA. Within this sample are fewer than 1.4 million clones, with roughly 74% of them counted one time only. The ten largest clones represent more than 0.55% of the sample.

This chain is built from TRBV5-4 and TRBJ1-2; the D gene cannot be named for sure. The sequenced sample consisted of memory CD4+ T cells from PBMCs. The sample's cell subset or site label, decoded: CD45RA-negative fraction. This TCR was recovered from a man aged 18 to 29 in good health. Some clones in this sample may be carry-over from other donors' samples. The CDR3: CASSRTPESYGYTF. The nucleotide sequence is TGTGCCAGCAGCCGGACCCCAGAGAGCTATGGCTACACCTTC. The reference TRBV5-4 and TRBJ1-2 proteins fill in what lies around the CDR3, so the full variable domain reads ETGVTQSPTHLIKTRGQQVTLRCSSQSGHNTVSWYQQALGQGPQFIFQYYREEENGRGNFPPRFSGLQFPNYSSELNVNALELDDSALYLCASSRTPESYGYTFGSGTRLTVV.